One and the same sample provided the 9 T cell receptor beta chains below, sequenced in a study of blood T cell repertoires in COVID-19. TCRdb's table, derived via immunoSEQ multiplex PCR, lists solely in-frame clones and lacks some. The profile shows fewer than 400,000 clones, roughly 90% of them singletons. The source material was PBMCs or T cells enriched from blood (not recorded which). These receptors all come from a woman aged 25 to 39 who had been exposed to COVID-19.

This sequence joins TRBV9 and TRBJ1-3, with 8 positions matching TRBD1. Germline CDR1 and CDR2: SGDLS and YYNGEE. CDR3 size: 18 residues. J lost 8 bases, V lost 3 bases, and 19 bases had no gene match. The CDR3 reads CASSGRPRTEQGVDTIYF. Written as DNA, the CDR3 is TGTGCCAGCAGCGGACGACCTAGAACGGAACAGGGGGTTGACACCATATATTTT.

The chain employs TRBV6-1 and TRBJ1-5; D perhaps matches TRBD1 (6 bases). V was clipped by 2 bases and J by 2 bases, with 10 bases between them. Germline assignment: CDR1 MNHNS and CDR2 SASEGT. The CDR3 sequence is 15 residues long. DNA of the CDR3: TGTGCCAGCAGTGAAACACAGGGTGGCAATCAGCCCCAGCATTTT. The encoded protein is CASSETQGGNQPQHF.

The chain uses TRBV5-1 and TRBJ2-5; 7 nucleotides match TRBD1. This CDR3 is 17 amino acids long. The V and J ends lost 0 bases and 2 bases, in that order; junction bases with no gene match: 10. Looked up from germline, CDR1 is SGHRS and CDR2 is YFSETQ. The DNA for the CDR3 is TGCGCCAGCAGCTTGGGATTTCTCGACAGGGATCAAGAGACCCAGTACTTC. Translated, it gives CASSLGFLDRDQETQYF.

The rearrangement uses TRBV29-1 and TRBJ1-2; weak D call: TRBD1 (6 bases). The CDR3 covers 11 residues. V was pared by 4 bases and J by 8 bases, with 11 bases between. The V gene's germline CDR1 is SQVTM and CDR2 ANQGSEA. CDR3 sequence: CSVGIGGGYTF. The CDR3 coding sequence is TGCAGCGTTGGAATTGGGGGCGGCTACACCTTC.

The rearrangement links TRBV6-5 to TRBJ1-4, with 9 bases lining up with TRBD1. CDR1 is MNHEY and CDR2 is SVGAGI in the germline V gene. Trimming cost V 7 bases and J 6 bases; bases outside gene matches: 3. CDR3 length equals 13 residues. The CDR3 nucleotides are TGTGCCAGCACAAGGGACAGGGATGAAAAACTGTTTTTT. It specifies CASTRDRDEKLFF.

V usage is TRBV18 and J usage is TRBJ2-7; the D gene is possibly TRBD2 (5 bases). V lost 4 bases and J lost 3, with 13 bases in between. The CDR3 consists of 14 residues. CDR1 is KGHSH and CDR2 is LQKENI in the germline V gene. CDR3 loop: CASSQREQFYEQYF. The CDR3 DNA reads as TGTGCCAGCTCACAACGGGAACAGTTCTACGAGCAGTACTTC.

This clone has more than one count but fewer than ten. The chain couples TRBV11-1 to TRBJ1-4; 8 bases line up with TRBD1. Germline CDR1 SGHAT, CDR2 FQDESV (reference sequence). V lost 4 bases and J lost 7; bases outside the gene matches: 11. The CDR3 runs 16 residues. The CDR3 sequence: CASSSPGTGVFEKLFF. CDR3 nucleotides: TGTGCCAGCAGCTCCCCCGGGACAGGAGTTTTTGAAAAACTGTTTTTT.

The count of this clone is one. CDR3 bases: TGTGCCAGCAGGCGGGGGGCGGGCTATGGCTACACCTTC. Amino acid sequence: CASRRGAGYGYTF. The chain joins TRBV27 to TRBJ1-2; possible D gene TRBD1, 6 bases. Between the trimmed V and J ends, which lost 6 bases and 4 bases, there was a span of 12 bases. Germline lookup yields CDR1 MNHEY and CDR2 SMNVEV (reference sequence). There are 13 residues in the CDR3.

This rearrangement joins TRBV11-3 to TRBJ2-2; the match to TRBD1 covers 7 bases. The V gene end was trimmed by 4 bases and the J gene end by 7 bases; junction bases not matched to a gene: 3. CDR3 length: 13 amino acids. CDR1 and CDR2 (germline): SGHNT, YENEEA. As DNA, the CDR3 is TGTGCCAGCAGCTCCAACAGGGGCGGGGAGCTGTTTTTT. Translated, it gives CASSSNRGGELFF.